The clone carrying this T cell receptor (beta chain) appeared a few times. What it binds is not known. The data stem from a study of T-cell memory formation after mild COVID-19. Background on the study: The two donors had largely donor-specific TCR clusters. Study-wide findings and caveats: Second-wave clones reaching peak frequency on day 37 lacked confirmed SARS-CoV-2 specificity. CD4+ contracting clones were found mainly in CM and EM, and CD8+ ones in EMRA. The pre-infection memory compartment contained some responding clones, suggesting cross-reactive memory joined.

This CDR3 has 15 amino acids. Losses at the gene ends were 5 bases for V and 6 bases for J; bases not matched to a gene: 9. Germline CDR1 reads SGHAT; CDR2 reads FQNNGV. TCRdb ran MiXCR on the 5' RACE reads and lists one entry per CDR3 protein. The table records some 50,000 distinct CDR3 sequences, roughly 27% of them present only once. The source material was PBMCs or a T cell subset sorted from them (not recorded which). The chain links TRBV11-2 to TRBJ2-1, with 8 bases that match TRBD2. The source is a young man who had mild COVID-19 (a few samples of this study predate the infection). Cell type and time point are not known. The CDR3 sequence is CASSRRAGGGNEQFF. Written as DNA, the CDR3 is TGTGCCAGCAGCCGGCGCGCGGGGGGTGGCAATGAGCAGTTCTTC.